The present entry profiles one T cell receptor (beta chain) with its context. Its target is unknown. V was shortened by 3 bases and J by 2 bases, with 8 bases between the two germline ends. This CDR3 contains 13 residues. The germline V gene has CDR1 SGHAT and CDR2 FQNNGV. The naive CD8 fraction comprised CD45RO-negative cells positively selected for CCR7 and excluded terminally differentiated effector memory CD45RA+ cells. Original methodology: With immunoSEQ giving junction-only sequences and no quality scores, filtering differed. Sequencing was performed with immunoSEQ multiplex PCR; in TCRdb, only in-frame clones are kept and a portion is missing. The V and J calls and clone size were taken over from that table, and D and trimming were inferred from the DNA. The repertoire holds millions of clones, with 85% to 95% as singletons. These data come from a study of shared clonotypes between healthy human individuals. Study-level results: Among non-shared clonotypes, generation probabilities were lower than among those shared by all four donors. In this cohort, only blood was sampled, and tissue repertoires likely differ.

The receptor's source is a man aged 18 to 29 in good health. The chain joins TRBV11-2 to TRBJ2-7; D is uncertain. Sequencing was performed on naive CD8+ T cells sorted from blood. The chain's CDR3 is CASSFRGTYEQYF. The CDR3 nucleotides read TGTGCCAGCAGCTTTAGAGGAACCTACGAGCAGTACTTC.